Listed below are T cell receptor beta chains from one sample, sequenced in a study of shared clonotypes between healthy human individuals. Generated by immunoSEQ multiplex PCR, the TCRdb table keeps only in-frame clones and is missing some. This sample has 630,000 or so clones, with about 98% found just once. Sequenced input: naive CD8+ T cells sorted from blood. These receptors were obtained from a man under 40 in good health. Both conserved end residues are part of each CDR3. The D gene is left open where the match is weak. Clone size is not always given. Where it is, it says once, few, many or a class for expanded clones.

CDR3nt | CDR3aa | v_gene | abundance | d_gene | j_gene
TGTGCCAGCAGCTTAGGGGGTCGGGGCGAGAATCAGCCCCAGCATTTT | CASSLGGRGENQPQHF | TRBV11-2 | - | - | TRBJ1-5
TGTGCCACCAGCAGAGCCGTAGGACTAGCGGCCTCCTACAATGAGCAGTTCTTC | CATSRAVGLAASYNEQFF | TRBV15 | - | TRBD2 | TRBJ2-1
TGTGCCAGCAGTTTACTGGGGATAACAGGTCATGGCTACACCTTC | CASSLLGITGHGYTF | TRBV27 | - | - | TRBJ1-2
TGTGCCAGCAGGCAGTACCTTGCTAACTATGGCTACACCTTC | CASRQYLANYGYTF | TRBV28 | - | - | TRBJ1-2
TGTGCCAGCAGCTTCACTAGCGGGGCCCGCGGGGAGCTGTTTTTT | CASSFTSGARGELFF | TRBV11-2 | few | TRBD2 | TRBJ2-2
TGTGCCAGCAGTCCTTCCGGGACTAGCGGGCACCAGTACTTC | CASSPSGTSGHQYF | TRBV27 | once | TRBD2 | TRBJ2-7
TGTGCCAGTAGTATTGGGGGGCCTAACGAGCAGTACTTC | CASSIGGPNEQYF | TRBV19 | - | - | TRBJ2-7
TGTGCCAGCAGTGAGGGCAGGGTTGGGTATGGCTACACCTTC | CASSEGRVGYGYTF | TRBV27 | - | - | TRBJ1-2
TGTGCCTGGAGTGTAGGGCTAGCGGGAGTCCGAGAGACCCAGTACTTC | CAWSVGLAGVRETQYF | TRBV30 | - | TRBD2 | TRBJ2-5
TGTGCCAGCACCTTAATAGACAGTTCCTACGAGCAGTACTTC | CASTLIDSSYEQYF | TRBV7-8 | - | - | TRBJ2-7
TGCGCCAGCAGCAGCCGGTACACCGGGGAGCTGTTTTTT | CASSSRYTGELFF | TRBV4-1 | - | - | TRBJ2-2
TGTGCCAGCAGCTTGGAACTAGCGGGAGGGACAGATACGCAGTATTTT | CASSLELAGGTDTQYF | TRBV11-2 | once | TRBD2 | TRBJ2-3
TGTGCCAGCAGCTTGGCCGGGACAGGTGAAAAACTGTTTTTT | CASSLAGTGEKLFF | TRBV5-5 | - | TRBD1 | TRBJ1-4
TGCGCCAGCAGCCAAGAAGGGACGGGGGCCCCCTCCTACGAGCAGTACTTC | CASSQEGTGAPSYEQYF | TRBV4-1 | - | - | TRBJ2-7
TGCGCCAGCAGTAGGACTAGCGGGAGGGCCGGGCGGAACGAGCAGTACTTC | CASSRTSGRAGRNEQYF | TRBV10-1 | - | TRBD2 | TRBJ2-7
TGCGCCAGCAGCCAAGAAAGGGACACCTACGAGCAGTACTTC | CASSQERDTYEQYF | TRBV4-3 | - | - | TRBJ2-7
TGCGCCAGCAGTGAGTCTGACGGGTCTGAAGCTTTCTTT | CASSESDGSEAFF | TRBV10-1 | - | - | TRBJ1-1
TGTGCCAGCTCTGGACGTAGGGCTTTCTTT | CASSGRRAFF | TRBV2 | - | - | TRBJ1-1
TGCGCCAGCAGCTCTCGGGGTAGCGGGAGCCATTACGAGCAGTACTTC | CASSSRGSGSHYEQYF | TRBV5-1 | - | TRBD2 | TRBJ2-7
TGCGCCAGCAGCGGACTAGCGGGAAACAATGAGCAGTTCTTC | CASSGLAGNNEQFF | TRBV4-1 | - | TRBD2 | TRBJ2-1